Here is one T cell receptor (beta chain) with its context. Its antigen is not known. This sample was included in a study of cytomegalovirus exposure and HLA in healthy donors. Study results and caveats: Highest at DRB1 and lowest at HLA-C, TCR association rates differed among HLA loci in a later analysis. More clonal expansion characterized HLA-associated TCR beta chains than equally common others in a later analysis.

Amplification used 60 Vbeta primers and 13 Jbeta primers. Clones were sequenced by immunoSEQ multiplex PCR, and TCRdb holds only the in-frame ones, with some missing. The sample consists of around 150,000 clones, roughly 82% of them appearing once. This CDR3 has 16 residues. Germline values: CDR1 MNHNS, CDR2 SASEGT. The V and J ends lost 3 bases and 8 bases respectively, with 19 bases between them. The chain uses TRBV6-1 and TRBJ2-2, with D perhaps matching TRBD2 (5 bases). The sequenced material came from PBMCs. The sequence was obtained from a man aged 25 to 45 in good health and CMV-seropositive. The CDR3 loop reads CASSDAPTLPGGELFF. CDR3 nucleotides: TGTGCCAGCAGTGACGCTCCAACCCTCCCGGGAGGGGAGCTGTTTTTT.